The subject of this entry is one T cell receptor beta chain. This sample was included in a study of shared T cell receptors in the human thymus. The CDR3 loop spans 15 amino acids. Germline lookup yields CDR1 WSHSY and CDR2 SAAADI. With 6 bases clipped from V and 7 bases from J, the junction kept 8 bases outside the gene matches. Repertoires were generated with immunoSEQ multiplex PCR, while TCRdb's copy carries only in-frame clones and drops some. The top ten hold 0.0095% to 0.011% of the sample, which has roughly 700,000 clones, approximately 87% seen once. A further study also used this sample, focusing on human thymus T cells. From that study: Donors consisted of healthy Finnish infants (having corrective surgery for congenital heart defects). In corrective heart surgery, resections were taken, and these provided the thymus tissue. Both thymic and peripheral blood repertoires showed apparently biased V and J usage. Overlap was high between thymic repertoires from unrelated individuals, as reported in related research.

Input material: thymocytes. The TCR sequence derives from a boy under two years old with a congenital heart defect. The gene calls are TRBV10-2 and TRBJ2-2; TRBD2 aligns across 10 bases. For the CDR3, the DNA is TGCGCCAGCAGAGGAACTAGCGGGATTAACGGGGAGCTGTTTTTT. This translates into CASRGTSGINGELFF.